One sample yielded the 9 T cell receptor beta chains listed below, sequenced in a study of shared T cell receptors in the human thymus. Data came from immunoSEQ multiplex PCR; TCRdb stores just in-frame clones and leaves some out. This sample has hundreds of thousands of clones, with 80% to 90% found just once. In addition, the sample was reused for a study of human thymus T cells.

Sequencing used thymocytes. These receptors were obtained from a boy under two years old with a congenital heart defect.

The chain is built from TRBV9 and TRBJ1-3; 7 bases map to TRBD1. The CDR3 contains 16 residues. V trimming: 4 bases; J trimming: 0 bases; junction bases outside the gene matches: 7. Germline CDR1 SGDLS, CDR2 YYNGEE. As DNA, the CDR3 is TGTGCCAGCAGCACTCGGACAGGTTTCTCTGGAAACACCATATATTTT. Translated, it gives CASSTRTGFSGNTIYF.

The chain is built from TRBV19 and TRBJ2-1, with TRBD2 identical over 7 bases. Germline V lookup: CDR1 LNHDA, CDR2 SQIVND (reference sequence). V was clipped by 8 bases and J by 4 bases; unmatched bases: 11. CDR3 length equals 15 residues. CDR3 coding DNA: TGTGCCAGTCGCCCCAAGCGGGGTTTTTACAATGAGCAGTTCTTC. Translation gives CASRPKRGFYNEQFF.

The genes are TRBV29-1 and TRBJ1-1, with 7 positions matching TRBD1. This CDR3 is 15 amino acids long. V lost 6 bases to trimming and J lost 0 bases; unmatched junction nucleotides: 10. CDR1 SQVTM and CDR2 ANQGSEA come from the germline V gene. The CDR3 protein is CSVNTGTALNTEAFF. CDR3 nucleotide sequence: TGCAGCGTGAATACCGGGACAGCGTTGAACACTGAAGCTTTCTTT.

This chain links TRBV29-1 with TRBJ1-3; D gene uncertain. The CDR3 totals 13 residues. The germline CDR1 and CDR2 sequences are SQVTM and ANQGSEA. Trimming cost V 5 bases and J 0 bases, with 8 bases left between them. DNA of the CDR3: TGCAGCGTTAGGAGATCCTCTGGAAACACCATATATTTT. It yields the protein CSVRRSSGNTIYF. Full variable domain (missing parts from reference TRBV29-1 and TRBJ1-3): SAVISQKPSRDICQRGTSLTIQCQVDSQVTMMFWYRQQPGQSLTLIATANQGSEATYESGFVIDKFPISRPNLTFSTLTVSNMSPEDSSIYLCSVRRSSGNTIYFGEGSWLTVV.

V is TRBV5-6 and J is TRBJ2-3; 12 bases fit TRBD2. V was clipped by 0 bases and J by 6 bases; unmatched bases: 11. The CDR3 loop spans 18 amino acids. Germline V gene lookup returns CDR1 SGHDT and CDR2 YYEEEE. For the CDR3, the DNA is TGTGCCAGCAGCTTGGTGTGGCTAGCGGGAGGGCCGTTGGATACGCAGTATTTT. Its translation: CASSLVWLAGGPLDTQYF.

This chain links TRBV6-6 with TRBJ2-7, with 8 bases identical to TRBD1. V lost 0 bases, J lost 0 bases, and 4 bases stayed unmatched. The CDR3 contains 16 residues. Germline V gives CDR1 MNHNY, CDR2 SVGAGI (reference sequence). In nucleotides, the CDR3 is TGTGCCAGCAGTTACTCGCTGGGACAGGCCTCCTACGAGCAGTACTTC. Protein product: CASSYSLGQASYEQYF.

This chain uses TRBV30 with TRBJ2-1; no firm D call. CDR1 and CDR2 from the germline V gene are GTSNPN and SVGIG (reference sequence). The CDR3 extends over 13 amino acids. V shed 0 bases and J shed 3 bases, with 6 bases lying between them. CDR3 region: CAWSVVVYNEQFF. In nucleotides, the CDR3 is TGTGCCTGGAGTGTAGTAGTCTACAATGAGCAGTTCTTC.

This chain's CDR3 is CAWSVGTGGASYTF. The CDR3 nucleotides are TGTGCCTGGAGTGTAGGGACAGGGGGCGCGAGCTACACCTTC. V is TRBV30 and J is TRBJ1-2; TRBD1 matches 12 bases. Trimming took 0 bases from V and 9 from J; bases not matched to a gene: 5. CDR1 GTSNPN and CDR2 SVGIG come from the germline V gene (reference sequence). The CDR3 runs 14 residues.

CDR3 sequence reads: CASSFSHTSGPYEQYF. The CDR3 nucleotides read TGTGCCAGCAGTTTTTCCCATACTAGCGGTCCCTACGAGCAGTACTTC. The rearrangement uses TRBV28 and TRBJ2-7; TRBD2 aligns across 8 bases. The CDR3 extends over 16 amino acids. V lost 3 bases to trimming and J lost 2 bases; unmatched junction nucleotides: 9. Germline CDR1 and CDR2: MDHEN and SYDVKM.